This record concerns one T cell receptor (beta chain) sequence. This specimen comes from a study of control samples from healthy donors and cancer patients. The CDR3 has 12 residues. V was clipped by 7 bases and J by 8 bases, with 11 bases between them. Germline V gene data show CDR1 as LNHDA and CDR2 as SQIVND (reference sequence). TCRdb's copy holds only in-frame clones and misses some; the assay was immunoSEQ multiplex PCR. The repertoire holds roughly 70,000 clones, with approximately 94% as singletons. This TCR derives from a woman aged 25-40 years in good health. The chain links TRBV19 to TRBJ1-4, with a possible D match to TRBD1 (5 bases). The sample comprised blood. As DNA, the CDR3 is TGTGCCAGTACCAGGGTTGGCGAAAAACTGTTTTTT. This gives the protein CASTRVGEKLFF.